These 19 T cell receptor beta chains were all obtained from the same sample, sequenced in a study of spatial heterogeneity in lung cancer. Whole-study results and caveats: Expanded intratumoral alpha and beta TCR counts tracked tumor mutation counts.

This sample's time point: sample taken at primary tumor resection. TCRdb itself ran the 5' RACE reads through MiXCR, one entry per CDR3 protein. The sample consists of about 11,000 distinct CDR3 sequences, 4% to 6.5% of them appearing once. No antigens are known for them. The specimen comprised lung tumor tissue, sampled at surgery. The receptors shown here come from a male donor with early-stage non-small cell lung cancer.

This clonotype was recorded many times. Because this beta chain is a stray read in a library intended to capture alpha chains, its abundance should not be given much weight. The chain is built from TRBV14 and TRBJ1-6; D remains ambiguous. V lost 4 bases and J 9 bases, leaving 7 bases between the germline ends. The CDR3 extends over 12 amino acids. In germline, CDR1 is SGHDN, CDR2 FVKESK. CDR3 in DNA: TGTGCCAGCAGCCGAGAGTCTTCACCCCTCCACTTT. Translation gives CASSRESSPLHF. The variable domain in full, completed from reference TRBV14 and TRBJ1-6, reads EAGVTQFPSHSVIEKGQTVTLRCDPISGHDNLYWYRRVMGKEIKFLLHFVKESKQDESGMPNNRFLAERTGGTYSTLKVQPAELEDSGVYFCASSRESSPLHFGNGTRLTVT.

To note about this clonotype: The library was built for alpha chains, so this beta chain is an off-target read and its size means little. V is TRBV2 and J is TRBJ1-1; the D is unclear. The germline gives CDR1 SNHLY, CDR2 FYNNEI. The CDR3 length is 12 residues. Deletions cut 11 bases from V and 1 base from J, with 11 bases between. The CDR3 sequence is CAGVRANTEAFF. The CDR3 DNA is TGTGCCGGAGTAAGAGCGAACACTGAAGCTTTCTTT.

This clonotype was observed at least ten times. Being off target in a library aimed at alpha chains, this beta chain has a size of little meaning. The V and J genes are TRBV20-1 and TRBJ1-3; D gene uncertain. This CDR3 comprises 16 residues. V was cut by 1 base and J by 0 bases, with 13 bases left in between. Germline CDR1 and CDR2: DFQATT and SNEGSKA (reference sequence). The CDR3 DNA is TGCAGTGCTAGAGGCGGGGTCTTCACCTCTGGAAACACCATATATTTT. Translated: CSARGGVFTSGNTIYF.

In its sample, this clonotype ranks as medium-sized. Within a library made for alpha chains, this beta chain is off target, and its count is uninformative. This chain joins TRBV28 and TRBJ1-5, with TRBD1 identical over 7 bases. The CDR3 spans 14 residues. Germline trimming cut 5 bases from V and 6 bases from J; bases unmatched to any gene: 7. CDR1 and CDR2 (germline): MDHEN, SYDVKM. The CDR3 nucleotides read TGTGCCAGCAGTCGACAGGGAGAGGCTCAGCCCCAGCATTTT. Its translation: CASSRQGEAQPQHF.

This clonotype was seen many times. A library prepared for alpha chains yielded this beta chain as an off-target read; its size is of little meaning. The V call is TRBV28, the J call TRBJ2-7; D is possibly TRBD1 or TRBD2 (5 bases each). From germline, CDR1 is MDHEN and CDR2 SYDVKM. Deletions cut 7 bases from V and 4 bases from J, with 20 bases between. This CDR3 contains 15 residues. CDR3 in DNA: TGTGCCAGCATCCCTCGCAGCGGCTGGGGGTACGAGCAGTACTTC. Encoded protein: CASIPRSGWGYEQYF.

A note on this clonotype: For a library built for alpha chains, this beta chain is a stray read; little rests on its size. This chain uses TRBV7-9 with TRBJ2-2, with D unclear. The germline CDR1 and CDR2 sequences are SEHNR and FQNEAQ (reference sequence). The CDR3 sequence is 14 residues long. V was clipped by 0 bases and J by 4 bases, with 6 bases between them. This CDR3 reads CASSLAISTGELFF. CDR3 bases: TGTGCCAGCAGCTTAGCGATTTCCACCGGGGAGCTGTTTTTT.

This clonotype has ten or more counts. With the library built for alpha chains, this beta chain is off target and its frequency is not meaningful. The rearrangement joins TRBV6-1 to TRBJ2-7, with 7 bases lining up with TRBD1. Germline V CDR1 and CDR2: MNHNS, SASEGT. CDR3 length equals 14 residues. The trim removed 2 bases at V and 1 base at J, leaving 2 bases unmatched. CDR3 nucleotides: TGTGCCAGCAGTGAACTGGGACAGTCCTACGAGCAGTACTTC. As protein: CASSELGQSYEQYF.

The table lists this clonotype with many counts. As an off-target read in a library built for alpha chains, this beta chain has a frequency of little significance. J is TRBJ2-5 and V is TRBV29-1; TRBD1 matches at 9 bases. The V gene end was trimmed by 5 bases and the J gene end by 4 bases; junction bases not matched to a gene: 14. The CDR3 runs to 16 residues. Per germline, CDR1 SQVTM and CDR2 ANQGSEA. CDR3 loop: CSVHSPGQGVGETQYF. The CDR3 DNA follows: TGCAGCGTTCATTCGCCGGGACAGGGAGTTGGAGAGACCCAGTACTTC.

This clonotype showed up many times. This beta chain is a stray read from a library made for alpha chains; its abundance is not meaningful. CDR3 in amino acids: CASSPPGSYEQYF. In DNA, the CDR3 is TGTGCCAGCTCACCACCCGGGAGCTACGAGCAGTACTTC. The chain carries TRBV18 and TRBJ2-7; weak D call: TRBD2 (6 bases). Germline-derived CDR1 and CDR2 are KGHSH and LQKENI. The CDR3 spans 13 residues. Trimming left V 0 bases short and J 3 bases short, with 6 bases between.

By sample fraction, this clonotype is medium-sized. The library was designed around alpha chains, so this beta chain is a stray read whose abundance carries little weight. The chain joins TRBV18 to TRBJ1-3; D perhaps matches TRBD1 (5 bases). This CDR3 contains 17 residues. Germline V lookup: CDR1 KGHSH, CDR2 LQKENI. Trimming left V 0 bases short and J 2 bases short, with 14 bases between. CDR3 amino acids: CASSPPSVGGAGNTIYF. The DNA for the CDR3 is TGTGCCAGCTCACCACCGAGCGTCGGGGGAGCTGGAAACACCATATATTTT.

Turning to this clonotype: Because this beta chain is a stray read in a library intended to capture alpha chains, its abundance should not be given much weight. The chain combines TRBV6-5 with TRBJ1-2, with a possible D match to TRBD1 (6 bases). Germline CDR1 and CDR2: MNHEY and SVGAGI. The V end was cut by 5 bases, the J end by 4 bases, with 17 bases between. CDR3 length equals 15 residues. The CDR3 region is CASSTRQAATYGYTF. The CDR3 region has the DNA TGTGCCAGCAGTACCCGACAGGCCGCTACCTATGGCTACACCTTC.

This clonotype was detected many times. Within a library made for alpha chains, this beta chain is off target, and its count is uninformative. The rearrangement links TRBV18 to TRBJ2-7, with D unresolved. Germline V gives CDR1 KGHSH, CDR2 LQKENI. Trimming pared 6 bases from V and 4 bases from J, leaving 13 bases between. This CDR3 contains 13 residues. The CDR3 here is CASSPANDYEQYF. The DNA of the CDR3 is TGTGCCAGCTCCCCGGCAAACGATTACGAGCAGTACTTC.

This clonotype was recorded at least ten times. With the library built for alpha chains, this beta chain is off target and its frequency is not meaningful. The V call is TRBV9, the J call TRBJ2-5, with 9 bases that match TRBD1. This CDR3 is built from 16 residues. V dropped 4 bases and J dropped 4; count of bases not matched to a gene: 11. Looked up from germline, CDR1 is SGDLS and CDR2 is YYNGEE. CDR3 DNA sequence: TGTGCCAGCAGCCGAACCGGGACAGGGAGGGGAGAGACCCAGTACTTC. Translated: CASSRTGTGRGETQYF.

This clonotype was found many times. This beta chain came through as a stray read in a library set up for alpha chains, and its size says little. The CDR3 DNA sequence: TGTGCCAGCAGTACTAGCGGGGCCAGGGATACGCAGTATTTT. Amino acids: CASSTSGARDTQYF. V is TRBV12-3 or TRBV12-4 and J is TRBJ2-3; 10 bases fit TRBD2. The CDR3 sequence is 14 residues long. Unmatched junction bases numbered 5, after V lost 5 bases and J lost 6 bases.

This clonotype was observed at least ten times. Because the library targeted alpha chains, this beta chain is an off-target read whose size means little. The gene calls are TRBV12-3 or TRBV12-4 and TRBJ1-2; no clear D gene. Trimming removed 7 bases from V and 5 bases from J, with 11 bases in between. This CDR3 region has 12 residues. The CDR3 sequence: CASTPDLYGYTF. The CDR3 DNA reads TGTGCCAGCACCCCCGATTTATATGGCTACACCTTC.

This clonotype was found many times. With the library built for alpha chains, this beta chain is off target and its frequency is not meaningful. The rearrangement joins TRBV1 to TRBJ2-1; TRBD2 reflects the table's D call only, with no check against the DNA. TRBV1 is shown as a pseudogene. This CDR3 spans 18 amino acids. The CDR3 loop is CTSSRLAGAQSSYNEQFF. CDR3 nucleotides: TGCACCAGCAGCCGACTAGCGGGAGCCCAGAGCTCCTACAATGAGCAGTTCTTC.

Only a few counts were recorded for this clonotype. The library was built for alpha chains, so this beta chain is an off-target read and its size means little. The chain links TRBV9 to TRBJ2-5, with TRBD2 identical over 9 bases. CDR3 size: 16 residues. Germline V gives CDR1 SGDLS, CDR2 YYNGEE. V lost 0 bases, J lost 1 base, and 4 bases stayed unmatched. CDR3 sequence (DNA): TGTGCCAGCAGCGTAGCTAGCGGGGCGATCCAAGAGACCCAGTACTTC. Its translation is CASSVASGAIQETQYF.

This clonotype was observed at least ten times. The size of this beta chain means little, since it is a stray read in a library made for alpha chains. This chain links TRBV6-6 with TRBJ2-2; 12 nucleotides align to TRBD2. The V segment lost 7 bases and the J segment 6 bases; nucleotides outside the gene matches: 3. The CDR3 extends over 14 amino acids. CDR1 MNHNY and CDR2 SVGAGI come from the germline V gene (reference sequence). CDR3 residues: CASNRLAGAGELFF. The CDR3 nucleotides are TGTGCCAGCAACCGACTAGCGGGAGCCGGGGAGCTGTTTTTT.

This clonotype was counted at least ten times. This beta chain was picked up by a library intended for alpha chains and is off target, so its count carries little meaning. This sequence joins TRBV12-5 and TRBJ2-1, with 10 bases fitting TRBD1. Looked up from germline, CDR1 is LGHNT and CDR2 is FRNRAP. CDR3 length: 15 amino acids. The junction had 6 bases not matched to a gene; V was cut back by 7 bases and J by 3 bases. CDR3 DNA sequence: TGTGCTAGTGCCCCGGGACAGGGGAACTACAATGAGCAGTTCTTC. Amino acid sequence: CASAPGQGNYNEQFF.